These 20 T cell receptor beta chains were all obtained from the same sample, sequenced in a study of blood T cell repertoires in COVID-19. Using immunoSEQ multiplex PCR, the repertoire was profiled, and TCRdb retains in-frame clones only, with some absent. The sample shows under 200,000 clones, around nine tenths of them seen only once. The sample consisted of peripheral blood. These receptors all stem from a man in his 70s with acute or convalescent COVID-19.

For the CDR3, the DNA is TGCGCCAGCAGTAACAGCGGGAAAGGAACTATAGGGGGCGAGCAGTACTTC. The encoded protein is CASSNSGKGTIGGEQYF. V usage is TRBV4-1 and J usage is TRBJ2-7; a weak D match, TRBD2 (7 bases). V gave up 6 bases and J gave up 6 bases, with 27 bases separating them. This CDR3 comprises 17 residues. Germline-derived CDR1 and CDR2 are MGHRA and YSYEKL.

The chain links TRBV29-1 to TRBJ1-4; tentatively, D is TRBD1 (6 bases). Germline V lookup: CDR1 SQVTM, CDR2 ANQGSEA. The ends were cut back, 4 bases at V and 7 bases at J, with 13 bases in the middle. The CDR3 consists of 13 residues. The CDR3: CSVVVTGFEKLFF. The CDR3 DNA sequence: TGCAGCGTTGTGGTGACAGGATTTGAAAAACTGTTTTTT.

This chain joins TRBV4-3 and TRBJ2-7; possibly TRBD2 for D (7 bases). The CDR3 is made up of 15 amino acids. The ends were cut back, 5 bases at V and 6 bases at J, with 20 bases in the middle. Germline V CDR1 and CDR2: LGHNA, YSLEER. The CDR3 DNA is TGCGCCAGCAGCGGCCGCCTGGGGGGGCTGGTCGAGCAGTACTTC. Protein product: CASSGRLGGLVEQYF.

The chain combines TRBV2 with TRBJ1-3; 7 bases fit TRBD1. Germline lookup yields CDR1 SNHLY and CDR2 FYNNEI. The junction had 14 bases not matched to a gene; V was cut back by 9 bases and J by 0 bases. This CDR3 contains 17 residues. The CDR3 reads CASKITGEFSSGNTIYF. The DNA of the CDR3 is TGTGCCAGTAAAATAACAGGGGAATTTAGCTCTGGAAACACCATATATTTT.

At least ten counts were recorded for this clone. This chain uses TRBV29-1 with TRBJ1-1, with D unclear. This CDR3 has 11 residues. Germline CDR1 and CDR2: SQVTM and ANQGSEA. The germline V and J ends were trimmed by 4 bases and 5 bases, with 8 bases remaining between them. This chain's CDR3 is CSVAQRTEAFF. The CDR3 DNA reads as TGCAGCGTTGCCCAGAGGACTGAAGCTTTCTTT.

The V and J genes are TRBV29-1 and TRBJ2-7; D possibly corresponds to TRBD1 (5 bases). The V gene's germline CDR1 is SQVTM and CDR2 ANQGSEA. This CDR3 comprises 12 residues. Trimming stripped 5 bases from V and 6 bases from J, with 14 bases between. The CDR3, as DNA: TGCAGCGTTTCGGTCATAGGGGTCGAGCAGTACTTC. Its protein product is CSVSVIGVEQYF.

V usage is TRBV29-1 and J usage is TRBJ2-2, with 8 positions matching TRBD1. CDR3 length equals 12 residues. The germline gives CDR1 SQVTM, CDR2 ANQGSEA. The ends lost 7 bases at V and 4 bases at J; junction bases unmatched: 2. Written as DNA, the CDR3 is TGCAGCGCCGACAGGGGCACCGGGGAGCTGTTTTTT. Protein sequence: CSADRGTGELFF.

The V call is TRBV3-1 (or the pseudogene TRBV3-2), the J call TRBJ2-5; D ambiguous. The germline gives CDR1 LGHDT, CDR2 YNNKEL (reference sequence). Trimming removed 3 bases from V and 2 bases from J, with 7 bases in between. CDR3 length: 13 amino acids. The CDR3 sequence is CASSQRPQETQYF. The CDR3 coding sequence is TGTGCCAGCAGCCAGAGGCCTCAAGAGACCCAGTACTTC.

The chain couples TRBV10-3 to TRBJ2-1, with D maybe TRBD2 (7 bases). The CDR3 is 13 residues long. Germline CDR1 reads ENHRY; CDR2 reads SYGVKD. Deletions cut 11 bases from V and 8 bases from J, with 19 bases between. Written as DNA, the CDR3 is TGTGCCCGCGCCGGGGGGCCCGGCGATGAGCAGTTCTTC. Amino acid sequence: CARAGGPGDEQFF.

V gene TRBV5-1 combines with J gene TRBJ2-7, with 7 bases fitting TRBD2. In germline, CDR1 is SGHRS, CDR2 YFSETQ. V shed 5 bases, J shed 6 bases, and the junction held 14 bases outside the gene matches. CDR3 length: 15 residues. The CDR3 coding sequence is TGCGCCAGCAGTAAGACAGCCGGGGGGTTGGGCGAGCAGTACTTC. Amino acids: CASSKTAGGLGEQYF. Together with reference TRBV5-1 and TRBJ2-7, the CDR3 gives the full variable domain: KAGVTQTPRYLIKTRGQQVTLSCSPISGHRSVSWYQQTPGQGLQFLFEYFSETQRNKGNFPGRFSGRQFSNSRSEMNVSTLELGDSALYLCASSKTAGGLGEQYFGPGTRLTVT.

The V call is TRBV5-1, the J call TRBJ2-1; D might be TRBD1 (6 bases). Germline CDR1 and CDR2: SGHRS and YFSETQ. The V gene lost 4 bases and the J gene lost 3 bases, with 14 bases spanning the gap. The CDR3 is made up of 15 amino acids. DNA of the CDR3: TGCGCCAGCAGCCCACAGGGTGGGGTCTACAATGAGCAGTTCTTC. Protein sequence: CASSPQGGVYNEQFF.

The CDR3 protein is CASSLGQGAEKLFF. In nucleotides, the CDR3 is TGTGCCAGCAGCTTGGGACAGGGAGCTGAAAAACTGTTTTTT. The V gene is TRBV13, the J gene TRBJ1-4; TRBD1 matches 9 bases. Germline V gene lookup returns CDR1 PRHDT and CDR2 FYEKMQ (reference sequence). J was trimmed by 7 bases and V by 3 bases; bases with no gene match: 3. The CDR3 has 14 amino acids.

This clone was recorded at least ten times. V and J are TRBV7-2 and TRBJ2-3; a weak D match, TRBD1 (5 bases). There are 13 residues in the CDR3. Looked up from germline, CDR1 is SGHTA and CDR2 is FQGNSA. The CDR3 is CSTGQGREDTQYF. CDR3 sequence (DNA): TGTTCAACTGGGCAGGGCCGTGAAGATACGCAGTATTTT. The full variable domain, its missing parts supplied by reference TRBV7-2 and TRBJ2-3, is GAGVSQSPSNKVTEKGKDVELRCDPISGHTALYWYRQSLGQGLEFLIYFQGNSAPDKSGLPSDRFSAERTGGSVSTLTIQRTQQEDSAVYLCSTGQGREDTQYFGPGTRLTVL.

CDR3 sequence: CASSFKTGDEQYF. The CDR3 DNA follows: TGTGCCAGCAGTTTCAAAACAGGGGACGAGCAGTACTTC. The J gene is TRBJ2-7, the V gene TRBV27; 7 nucleotides align to TRBD1. The CDR3 length is 13 residues. Germline values: CDR1 MNHEY, CDR2 SMNVEV (reference sequence). V shed 3 bases and J 5 bases; nucleotides not matched to a gene: 4.

This clone was detected only a few times. The chain carries TRBV9 and TRBJ1-2; 10 bases map to TRBD1. This CDR3 has 14 amino acids. The germline V gene has CDR1 SGDLS and CDR2 YYNGEE. Trimming took 4 bases from V and 8 from J; bases not matched to a gene: 8. The CDR3 nucleotides read TGTGCCAGCAGCTTGCGACAGGGGGCGAGGGGCTACACCTTC. Translation: CASSLRQGARGYTF.

The chain recombines TRBV6-5 with TRBJ1-4; 8 nucleotides line up with TRBD1. The CDR3 consists of 15 residues. Looked up from germline, CDR1 is MNHEY and CDR2 is SVGAGI. V was pared by 5 bases and J by 2 bases, with 4 bases of the junction left unmatched. CDR3 sequence: CASSITGGTNEKLFF. In DNA form, the CDR3 reads TGTGCCAGCAGTATAACAGGGGGGACTAATGAAAAACTGTTTTTT.

The chain recombines TRBV11-2 with TRBJ1-3, with no clear D. From germline, CDR1 is SGHAT and CDR2 FQNNGV. This CDR3 contains 15 residues. V shed 3 bases and J shed 0 bases, with 9 bases lying between them. CDR3 nucleotides: TGTGCCAGCAGCTTCACTATTCGCTCTGGAAACACCATATATTTT. As protein: CASSFTIRSGNTIYF.

In this sample, this clone turned up a few times. This chain links TRBV6-5 with TRBJ1-2; TRBD1 agrees at 8 bases. CDR3 size: 13 residues. CDR1 is MNHEY, CDR2 SVGAGI, per germline. V gave up 5 bases and J gave up 7 bases; unmatched junction bases: 6. The CDR3: CASSMTGAAGYTF. DNA for the CDR3: TGTGCCAGCAGTATGACAGGGGCTGCTGGCTACACCTTC.

The chain has TRBV18 and TRBJ2-5, with 7 bases aligning to TRBD2. The germline gives CDR1 KGHSH, CDR2 LQKENI. Unmatched junction bases numbered 6, after V lost 0 bases and J lost 5 bases. This CDR3 contains 15 residues. This chain's CDR3 is CASSPPGGLKETQYF. CDR3 nucleotides: TGTGCCAGCTCACCACCGGGAGGGCTTAAGGAGACCCAGTACTTC.

The chain links TRBV11-3 to TRBJ2-3; unclear D gene. This CDR3 has 12 amino acids. The ends were cut back, 5 bases at V and 6 bases at J, with 9 bases in the middle. In germline, CDR1 is SGHNT, CDR2 YENEEA. DNA of the CDR3: TGTGCCAGCAGCCTGCTGGGCGATACGCAGTATTTT. Its translation: CASSLLGDTQYF.